What follows is one TCR beta chain and its context. The specificity of this receptor is unknown. The input lacks base qualities; no much larger clone sits a single base away. V is pruned by 5 bases and J by 0 bases, leaving 12 bases of the junction without a gene match. The germline V gene (reference sequence) yields MNHEY for CDR1 and SMNVEV for CDR2. The CDR3 has 18 amino acids, counting the end cysteine and phenylalanine. Only the CDR3 portion is preserved as DNA: 54 bases, with reading frame beginning at the first base. TCRbeta CDR3 regions were amplified from genomic DNA using the immunoSEQ Assay, a bias-controlled multiplex PCR. Turning to the authors' computational methods: Within the assay, amplification of reference gene primers was used to estimate how many nucleated cells each sample contained. To quantify the absolute abundance of each unique TCRbeta CDR3 rearrangement, sequence reads were collapsed and filtered. For each sample, productive Simpson clonality was calculated as the square root of Simpson's diversity index across productive rearrangements. This immuneACCESS table, as held by TCRdb, lists in-frame sequences with V and J called but not all clones. Of the missing ones, under half trace to an unresolved V gene in checked studies; the others have no known cause. V and J calls and clone size are copied from that table; D and trimming were computed from the DNA. For this sample the table gives approximately 140,000 clones, of which over 80% were detected only once. The top ten hold roughly 3% of the sample.

The collaborating institutions used their own protocols to collect whole blood in K2EDTA tubes. For TCRbeta analysis, collaborator samples were shipped as frozen whole blood, as isolated PBMCs, or as DNA extracted from either sample type. This specimen belongs to a study of blood T cell repertoires in COVID-19 (dated by TCRdb to between 2020 and 2021). Background on the whole study: Samples covering the acute and convalescent phases of COVID-19 were provided by collaborators in the United States, Italy and Spain. The prospective study material was composed of cDNA or gDNA derived from T cells, B-cell-depleted T cells, or PBMCs. The dataset comprised deeply sampled blood TCRbeta repertoires from subjects exposed to, actively infected with, or recovered from COVID-19. A freely available public database, intended as a resource for researchers studying the immune response to SARS-CoV-2, is where the repertoires were released. The samples were drawn from two sources: the first 160 participants of the ongoing ImmuneRACE study, and fewer than 1,500 subjects contributed by 6 global collaborators. The sample metadata nearly always contained a de-identified subject ID, COVID-19 status, age in years and sex. HLA class I and class II types, where available, came from metadata supplied by the sample provider rather than from assay-based typing. Summary of the overall study and its limitations: The amount of clinical and demographic metadata varied by source and participant and was provided uncurated.

The sample comprised peripheral blood. The V and J genes are TRBV27 and TRBJ2-3, with 9 junctional bases fitting TRBD2. This sequence originates from a woman in her thirties or forties with active or convalescent COVID-19. The bases read TGTGCCAGCAGTCCCTACGCGGGGGGGCGTTTAAGCACAGATACGCAGTATTTT. It translates to CASSPYAGGRLSTDTQYF.